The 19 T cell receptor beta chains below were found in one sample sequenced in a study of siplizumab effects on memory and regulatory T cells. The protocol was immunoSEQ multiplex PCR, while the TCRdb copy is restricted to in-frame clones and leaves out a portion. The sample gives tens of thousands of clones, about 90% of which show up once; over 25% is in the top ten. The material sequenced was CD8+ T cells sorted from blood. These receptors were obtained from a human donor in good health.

CDR3 coding DNA: TGTGCCAGCAGCTTGATCGAGGTGGTCGGGTTAAACGAGCAGTACTTC. Translated: CASSLIEVVGLNEQYF. This sequence joins TRBV5-5 and TRBJ2-7; unclear D gene. Germline CDR1 and CDR2: SGHKS and YYEKEE (reference sequence). This CDR3 has 16 amino acids. Trimming shortened V by 1 base and J by 5 bases, and 19 bases separated the two germline ends.

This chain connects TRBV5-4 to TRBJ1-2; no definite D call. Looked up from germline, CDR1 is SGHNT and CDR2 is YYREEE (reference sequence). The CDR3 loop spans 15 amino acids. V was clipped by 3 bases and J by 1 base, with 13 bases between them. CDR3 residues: CASSYTNPDNYGYTF. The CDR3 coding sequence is TGTGCCAGCAGCTATACTAATCCGGATAACTATGGCTACACCTTC.

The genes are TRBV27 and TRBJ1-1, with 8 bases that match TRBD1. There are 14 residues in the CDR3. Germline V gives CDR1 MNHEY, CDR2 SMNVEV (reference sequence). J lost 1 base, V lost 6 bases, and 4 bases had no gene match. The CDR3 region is CASRKTGGNTEAFF. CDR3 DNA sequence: TGTGCCAGCAGAAAAACAGGGGGGAACACTGAAGCTTTCTTT.

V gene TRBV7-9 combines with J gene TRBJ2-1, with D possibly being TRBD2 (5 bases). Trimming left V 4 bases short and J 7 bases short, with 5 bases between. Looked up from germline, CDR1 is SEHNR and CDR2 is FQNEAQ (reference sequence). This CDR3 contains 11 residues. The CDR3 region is CASSWENEQFF. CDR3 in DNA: TGTGCCAGCAGCTGGGAGAATGAGCAGTTCTTC.

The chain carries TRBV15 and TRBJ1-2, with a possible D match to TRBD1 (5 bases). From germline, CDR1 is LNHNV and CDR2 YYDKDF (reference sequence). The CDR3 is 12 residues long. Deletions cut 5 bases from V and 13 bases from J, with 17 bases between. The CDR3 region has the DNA TGTGCCACCAGCGCAGGGAGCGCCCAGGCCACCTTC. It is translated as CATSAGSAQATF.

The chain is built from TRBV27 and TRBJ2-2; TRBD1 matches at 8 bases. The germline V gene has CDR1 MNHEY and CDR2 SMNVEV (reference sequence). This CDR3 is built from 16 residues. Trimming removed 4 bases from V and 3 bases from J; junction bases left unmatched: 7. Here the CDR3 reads CASSSTGVGYTGELFF. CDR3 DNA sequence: TGTGCCAGCAGTTCGACAGGGGTGGGGTACACCGGGGAGCTGTTTTTT.

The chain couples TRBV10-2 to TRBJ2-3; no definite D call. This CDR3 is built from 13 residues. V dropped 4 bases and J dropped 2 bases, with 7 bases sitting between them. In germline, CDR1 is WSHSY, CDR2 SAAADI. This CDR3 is CASSGGFTDTQYF. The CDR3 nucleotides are TGCGCCAGCAGTGGGGGATTCACAGATACGCAGTATTTT.

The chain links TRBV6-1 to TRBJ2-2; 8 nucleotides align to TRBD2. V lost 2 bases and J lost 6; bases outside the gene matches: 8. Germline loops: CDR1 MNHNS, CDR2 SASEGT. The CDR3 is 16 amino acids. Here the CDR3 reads CASSEFGGAGAGELFF. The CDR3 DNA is TGTGCCAGCAGTGAATTCGGGGGGGCGGGCGCCGGGGAGCTGTTTTTT.

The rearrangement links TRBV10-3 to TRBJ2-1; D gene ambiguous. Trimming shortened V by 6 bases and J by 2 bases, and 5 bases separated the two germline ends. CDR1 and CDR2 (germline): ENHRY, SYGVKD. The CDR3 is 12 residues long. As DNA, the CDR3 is TGTGCCATCAGGGCTACCTACAATGAGCAGTTCTTC. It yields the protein CAIRATYNEQFF.

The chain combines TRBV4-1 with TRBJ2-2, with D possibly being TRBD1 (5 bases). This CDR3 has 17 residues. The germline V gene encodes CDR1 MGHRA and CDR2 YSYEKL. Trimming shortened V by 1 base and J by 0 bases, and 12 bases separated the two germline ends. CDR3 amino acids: CASSQVGAGTNTGELFF. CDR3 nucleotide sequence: TGCGCCAGCAGCCAAGTTGGGGCTGGAACGAACACCGGGGAGCTGTTTTTT.

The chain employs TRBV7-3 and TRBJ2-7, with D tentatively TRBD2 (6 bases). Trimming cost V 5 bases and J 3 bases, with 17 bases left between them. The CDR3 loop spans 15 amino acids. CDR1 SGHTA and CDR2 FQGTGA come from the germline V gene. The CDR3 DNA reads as TGTGCCAGCAGCGAGTTGGGGGGTGAAGGCTACGAGCAGTACTTC. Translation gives CASSELGGEGYEQYF.

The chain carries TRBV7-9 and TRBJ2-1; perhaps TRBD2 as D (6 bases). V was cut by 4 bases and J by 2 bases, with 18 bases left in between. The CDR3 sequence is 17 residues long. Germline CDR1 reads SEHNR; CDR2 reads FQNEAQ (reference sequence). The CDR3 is CASSWAGTFNAYNEQFF. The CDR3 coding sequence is TGTGCCAGCAGCTGGGCCGGGACTTTTAACGCCTACAATGAGCAGTTCTTC.

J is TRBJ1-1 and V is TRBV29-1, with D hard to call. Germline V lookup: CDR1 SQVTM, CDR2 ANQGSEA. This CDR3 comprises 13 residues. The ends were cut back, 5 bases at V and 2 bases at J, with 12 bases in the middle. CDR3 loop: CSVPLPPNTEAFF. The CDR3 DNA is TGCAGCGTTCCCCTCCCACCAAACACTGAAGCTTTCTTT.

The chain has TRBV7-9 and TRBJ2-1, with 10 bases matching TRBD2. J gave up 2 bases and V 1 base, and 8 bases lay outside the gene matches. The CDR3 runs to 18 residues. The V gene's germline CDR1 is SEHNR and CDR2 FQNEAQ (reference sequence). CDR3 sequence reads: CASSLVMSSGSPYNEQFF. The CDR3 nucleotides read TGTGCCAGCAGCTTAGTTATGTCTAGCGGGAGCCCCTACAATGAGCAGTTCTTC. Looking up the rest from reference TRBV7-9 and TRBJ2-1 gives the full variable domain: DTGVSQNPRHKITKRGQNVTFRCDPISEHNRLYWYRQTLGQGPEFLTYFQNEAQLEKSRLLSDRFSAERPKGSFSTLEIQRTEQGDSAMYLCASSLVMSSGSPYNEQFFGPGTRLTVL.

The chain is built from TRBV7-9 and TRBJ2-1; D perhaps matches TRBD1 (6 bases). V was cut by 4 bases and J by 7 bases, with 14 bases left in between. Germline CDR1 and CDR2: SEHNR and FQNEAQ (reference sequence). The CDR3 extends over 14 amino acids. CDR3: CASSSAGARNEQFF. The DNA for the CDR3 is TGTGCCAGCAGCTCGGCAGGGGCGCGGAATGAGCAGTTCTTC. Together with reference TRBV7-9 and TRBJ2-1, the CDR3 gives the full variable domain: DTGVSQNPRHKITKRGQNVTFRCDPISEHNRLYWYRQTLGQGPEFLTYFQNEAQLEKSRLLSDRFSAERPKGSFSTLEIQRTEQGDSAMYLCASSSAGARNEQFFGPGTRLTVL.

The CDR3 nucleotides read TGTGCCAGTAGTATATCGGCTAGCGGGAATCCCTACGAGCAGTACTTC. It is translated as CASSISASGNPYEQYF. The V gene is TRBV19, the J gene TRBJ2-7; 9 nucleotides agree with TRBD2. The CDR3 has 16 amino acids. In germline, CDR1 is LNHDA, CDR2 SQIVND (reference sequence). Trimming removed 2 bases from V and 2 bases from J; junction bases left unmatched: 7.

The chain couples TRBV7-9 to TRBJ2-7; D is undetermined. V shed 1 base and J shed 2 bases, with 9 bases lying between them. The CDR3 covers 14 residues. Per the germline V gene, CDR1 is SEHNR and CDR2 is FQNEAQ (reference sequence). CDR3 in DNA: TGTGCCAGCAGCTTAGTCATAGAGCCCTACGAGCAGTACTTC. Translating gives CASSLVIEPYEQYF.

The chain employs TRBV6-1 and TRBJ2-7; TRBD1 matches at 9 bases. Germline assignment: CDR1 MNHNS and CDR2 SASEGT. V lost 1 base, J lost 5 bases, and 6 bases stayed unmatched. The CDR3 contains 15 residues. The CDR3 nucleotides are TGTGCCAGCAGTGAAGGGACAGGGGATTCCCACGAGCAGTACTTC. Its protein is CASSEGTGDSHEQYF.

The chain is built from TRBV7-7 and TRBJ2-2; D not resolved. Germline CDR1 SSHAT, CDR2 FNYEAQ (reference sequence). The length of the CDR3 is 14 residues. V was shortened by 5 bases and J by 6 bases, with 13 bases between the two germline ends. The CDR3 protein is CASSTPETPGELFF. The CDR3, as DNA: TGTGCCAGCAGCACCCCGGAAACCCCCGGGGAGCTGTTTTTT.